This T cell receptor beta chain was profiled in a study of cytomegalovirus exposure and HLA in healthy donors. Vbeta (60) and Jbeta (13) primers were used in the PCR. Generated by immunoSEQ multiplex PCR, the TCRdb table keeps only in-frame clones and is missing some. Among more than 80,000 clones, under 85% were seen once, and the ten largest hold approximately 4%. General study results and limits: The study listed approximately 160 cytomegalovirus-associated TCR beta chains.

In regard to this clone: The antigen is unknown.

The germline V gene encodes CDR1 SGHDT and CDR2 YYEEEE. The V and J ends lost 1 base and 2 bases respectively, with 21 bases between them. The CDR3 consists of 18 residues. The receptor was isolated from a female donor in good health and CMV-seropositive. Sequencing was done on a sample of PBMCs. The chain links TRBV5-6 to TRBJ1-1, with D maybe TRBD1 (5 bases). The CDR3 bases are TGTGCCAGCAGCTTGTCCCCCCAACGTACAGGATTTAACACTGAAGCTTTCTTT. The encoded protein is CASSLSPQRTGFNTEAFF. The full variable domain, completed using reference TRBV5-6 and TRBJ1-1, is DAGVTQSPTHLIKTRGQQVTLRCSPKSGHDTVSWYQQALGQGPQFIFQYYEEEERQRGNFPDRFSGHQFPNYSSELNVNALLLGDSALYLCASSLSPQRTGFNTEAFFGQGTRLTVV.